This TCR beta chain was sequenced for a study of blood T cell repertoires in COVID-19. On the study more broadly: Samples of COVID-19 (acute and convalescent) were obtained from the United States, Italy and Spain. The analysed material was cDNA or gDNA that came from T cells, B-cell-depleted T cells, or PBMCs.

In the source study's methods: Amplification with reference gene primers provided the estimates of nucleated cell counts. Generated by immunoSEQ multiplex PCR, the TCRdb table keeps only in-frame clones and is missing some. V and J calls and clone size are given by that table; D and trimming were obtained from the DNA. The data contain 80,000 to 100,000 clones, around four fifths of them singletons. Germline CDR1 is MNHNY and CDR2 is SVGAGI (reference sequence). The CDR3 is made up of 15 amino acids. The germline V and J ends were trimmed by 0 bases and 3 bases, with 12 bases remaining between them. In its sample, this clone was seen a few times.

Specimen: peripheral blood. This clonotype was sampled from a human donor in a cohort sampled during active COVID-19. V gene TRBV6-6 combines with J gene TRBJ2-7; TRBD1 is a possible D gene (6 bases). The CDR3 DNA is TGTGCCAGCAGTTACTCGTTGAGGGGACACTACGAGCAGTACTTC. Its protein product is CASSYSLRGHYEQYF.